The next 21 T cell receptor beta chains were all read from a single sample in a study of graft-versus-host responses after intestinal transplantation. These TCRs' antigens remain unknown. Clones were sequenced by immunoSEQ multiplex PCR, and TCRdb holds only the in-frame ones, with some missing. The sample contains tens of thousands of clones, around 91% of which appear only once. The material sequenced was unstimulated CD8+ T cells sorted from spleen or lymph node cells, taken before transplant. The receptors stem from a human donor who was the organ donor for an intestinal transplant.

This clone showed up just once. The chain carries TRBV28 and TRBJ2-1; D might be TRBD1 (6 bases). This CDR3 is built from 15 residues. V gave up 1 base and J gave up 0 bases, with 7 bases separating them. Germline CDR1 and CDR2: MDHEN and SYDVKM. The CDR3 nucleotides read TGTGCCAGCAGTTTATTGGACAGCTCCTACAATGAGCAGTTCTTC. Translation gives CASSLLDSSYNEQFF.

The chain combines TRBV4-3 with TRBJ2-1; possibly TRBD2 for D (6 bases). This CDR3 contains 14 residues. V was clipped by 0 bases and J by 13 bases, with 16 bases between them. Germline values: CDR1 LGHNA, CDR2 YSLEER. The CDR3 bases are TGCGCCAGCAGCCAAGACGTGCTAGCGTCTTTACAGTTCTTC. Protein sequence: CASSQDVLASLQFF.

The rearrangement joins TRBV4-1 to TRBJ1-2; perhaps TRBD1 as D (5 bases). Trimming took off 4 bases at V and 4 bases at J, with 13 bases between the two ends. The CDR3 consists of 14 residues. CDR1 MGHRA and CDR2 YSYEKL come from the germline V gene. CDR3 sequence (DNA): TGCGCCAGCAGCCTCTCCTGGCAGGGCTATGGCTACACCTTC. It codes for CASSLSWQGYGYTF.

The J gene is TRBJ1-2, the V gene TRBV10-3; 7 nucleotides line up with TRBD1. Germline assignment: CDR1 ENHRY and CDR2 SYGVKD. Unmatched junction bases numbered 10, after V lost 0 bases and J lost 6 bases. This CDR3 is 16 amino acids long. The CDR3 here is CAISESPAGGMDGYTF. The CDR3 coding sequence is TGTGCCATCAGTGAGTCTCCGGCAGGGGGTATGGATGGCTACACCTTC.

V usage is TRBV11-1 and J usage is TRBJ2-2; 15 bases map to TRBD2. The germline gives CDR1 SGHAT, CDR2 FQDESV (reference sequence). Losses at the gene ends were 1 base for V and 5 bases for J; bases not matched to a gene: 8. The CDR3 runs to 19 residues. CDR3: CASSLGTSGGASYTGELFF. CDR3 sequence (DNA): TGTGCCAGCAGCTTAGGGACTAGCGGGGGGGCATCGTATACCGGGGAGCTGTTTTTT.

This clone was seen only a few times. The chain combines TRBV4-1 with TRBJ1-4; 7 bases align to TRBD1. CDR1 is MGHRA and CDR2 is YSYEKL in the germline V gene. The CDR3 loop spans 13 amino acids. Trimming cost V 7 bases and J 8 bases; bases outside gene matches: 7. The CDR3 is CASTTGRREKLFF. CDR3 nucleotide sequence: TGCGCCAGCACGACAGGGAGACGAGAAAAACTGTTTTTT.

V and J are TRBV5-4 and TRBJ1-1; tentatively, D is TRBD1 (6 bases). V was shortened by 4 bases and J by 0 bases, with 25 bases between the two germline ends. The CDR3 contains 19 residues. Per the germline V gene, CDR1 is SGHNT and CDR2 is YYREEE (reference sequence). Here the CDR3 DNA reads TGTGCCAGCAGCATGGCATACTGGACAGTCCGTCCTATGAACACTGAAGCTTTCTTT. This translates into CASSMAYWTVRPMNTEAFF. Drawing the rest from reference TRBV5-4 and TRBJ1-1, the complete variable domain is ETGVTQSPTHLIKTRGQQVTLRCSSQSGHNTVSWYQQALGQGPQFIFQYYREEENGRGNFPPRFSGLQFPNYSSELNVNALELDDSALYLCASSMAYWTVRPMNTEAFFGQGTRLTVV.

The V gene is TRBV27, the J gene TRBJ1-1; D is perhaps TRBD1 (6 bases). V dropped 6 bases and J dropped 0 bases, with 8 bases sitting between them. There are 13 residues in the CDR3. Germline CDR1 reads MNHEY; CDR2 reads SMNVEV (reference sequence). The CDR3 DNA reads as TGTGCCAGCAGCCGGACAGTGAACACTGAAGCTTTCTTT. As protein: CASSRTVNTEAFF.

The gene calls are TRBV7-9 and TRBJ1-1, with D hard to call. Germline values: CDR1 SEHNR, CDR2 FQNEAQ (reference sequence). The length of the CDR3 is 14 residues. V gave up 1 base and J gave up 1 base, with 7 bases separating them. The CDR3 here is CASSLESRNTEAFF. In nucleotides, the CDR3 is TGTGCCAGCAGCTTAGAGAGCCGGAACACTGAAGCTTTCTTT.

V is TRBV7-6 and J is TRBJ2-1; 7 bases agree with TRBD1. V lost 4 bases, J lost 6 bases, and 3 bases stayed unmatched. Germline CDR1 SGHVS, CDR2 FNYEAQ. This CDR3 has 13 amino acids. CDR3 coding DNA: TGTGCCAGCAGCTCTTCAGGGGGCAATGAGCAGTTCTTC. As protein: CASSSSGGNEQFF. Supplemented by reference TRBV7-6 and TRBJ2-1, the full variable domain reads GAGVSQSPRYKVTKRGQDVALRCDPISGHVSLYWYRQALGQGPEFLTYFNYEAQQDKSGLPNDRFSAERPEGSISTLTIQRTEQRDSAMYRCASSSSGGNEQFFGPGTRLTVL.

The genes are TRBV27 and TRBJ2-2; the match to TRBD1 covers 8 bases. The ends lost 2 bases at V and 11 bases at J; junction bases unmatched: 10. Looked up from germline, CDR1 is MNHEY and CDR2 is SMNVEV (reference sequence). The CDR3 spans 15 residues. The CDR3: CASSLSGTGGGELFF. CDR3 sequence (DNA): TGTGCCAGCAGTTTAAGTGGGACAGGCGGCGGAGAGCTGTTTTTT.

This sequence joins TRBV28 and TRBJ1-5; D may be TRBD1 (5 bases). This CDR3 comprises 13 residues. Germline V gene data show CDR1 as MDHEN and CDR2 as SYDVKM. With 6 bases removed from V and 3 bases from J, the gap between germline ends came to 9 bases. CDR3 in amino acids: CASSPGFNQPQHF. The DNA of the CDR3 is TGTGCCAGCAGCCCAGGGTTCAATCAGCCCCAGCATTTT.

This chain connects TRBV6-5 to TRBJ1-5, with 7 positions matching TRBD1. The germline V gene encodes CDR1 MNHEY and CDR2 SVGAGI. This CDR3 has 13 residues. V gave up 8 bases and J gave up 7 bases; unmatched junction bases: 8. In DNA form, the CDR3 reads TGTGCCAGCTCGACAGGGTTCAGACAGCCCCAGCATTTT. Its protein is CASSTGFRQPQHF.

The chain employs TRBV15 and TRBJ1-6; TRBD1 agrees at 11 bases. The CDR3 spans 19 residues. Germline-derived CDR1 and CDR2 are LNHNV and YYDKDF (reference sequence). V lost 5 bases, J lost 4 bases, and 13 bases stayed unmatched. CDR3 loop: CATSGGQGAIRGYNSPLHF. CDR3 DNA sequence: TGTGCCACCAGCGGAGGACAGGGGGCAATTCGGGGATATAATTCACCCCTCCACTTT.

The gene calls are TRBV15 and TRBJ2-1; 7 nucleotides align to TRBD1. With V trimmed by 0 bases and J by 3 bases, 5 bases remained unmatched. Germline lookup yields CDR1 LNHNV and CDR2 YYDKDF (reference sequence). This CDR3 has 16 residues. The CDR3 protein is CATSRDRGYGYNEQFF. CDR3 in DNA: TGTGCCACCAGCAGAGACAGGGGGTATGGCTACAATGAGCAGTTCTTC.

The CDR3 is CASSQALVGGKNGYTF. The CDR3, as DNA: TGCGCCAGCAGCCAAGCTTTAGTCGGCGGGAAAAATGGCTACACCTTC. The rearrangement uses TRBV4-3 and TRBJ1-2; D is ambiguous. V was clipped by 1 base and J by 6 bases, with 18 bases between them. Germline V gene data show CDR1 as LGHNA and CDR2 as YSLEER. This CDR3 spans 16 amino acids.

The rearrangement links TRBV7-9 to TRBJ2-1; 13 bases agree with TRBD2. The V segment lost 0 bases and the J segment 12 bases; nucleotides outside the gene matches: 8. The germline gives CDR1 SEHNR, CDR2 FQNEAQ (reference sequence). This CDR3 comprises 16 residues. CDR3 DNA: TGTGCCAGCAGCTTAGCCGGGACTAGCGGGGTTACTGGGCAGTTCTTC. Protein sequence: CASSLAGTSGVTGQFF.

For the CDR3, the DNA is TGTGCCAGCAGCTTAGATGGCAGCCAAGAGACCCAGTACTTC. Amino acids: CASSLDGSQETQYF. This chain connects TRBV7-9 to TRBJ2-5, with D hard to call. The V end lost 1 base, the J end lost 1 base, and 7 bases lay between the germline ends. This CDR3 is built from 14 residues. Germline V gene data show CDR1 as SEHNR and CDR2 as FQNEAQ (reference sequence).

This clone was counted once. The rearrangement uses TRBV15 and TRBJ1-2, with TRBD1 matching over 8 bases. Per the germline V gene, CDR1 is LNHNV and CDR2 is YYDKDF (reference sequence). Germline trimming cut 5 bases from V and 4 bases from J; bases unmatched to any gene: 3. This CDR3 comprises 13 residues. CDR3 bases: TGTGCCACCAGCCTTGACAGGGGCTATGGCTACACCTTC. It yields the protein CATSLDRGYGYTF.

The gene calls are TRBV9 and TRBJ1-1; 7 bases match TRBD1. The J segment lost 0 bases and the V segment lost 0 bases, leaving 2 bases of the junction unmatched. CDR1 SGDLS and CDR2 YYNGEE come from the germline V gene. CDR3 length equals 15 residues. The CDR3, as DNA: TGTGCCAGCAGCGTAGGGGGGACAGTGAACACTGAAGCTTTCTTT. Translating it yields CASSVGGTVNTEAFF. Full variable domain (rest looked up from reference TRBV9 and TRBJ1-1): DSGVTQTPKHLITATGQRVTLRCSPRSGDLSVYWYQQSLDQGLQFLIQYYNGEERAKGNILERFSAQQFPDLHSELNLSSLELGDSALYFCASSVGGTVNTEAFFGQGTRLTVV.

CDR3 coding DNA: TGTGCCAGCAGTTTGAGGGATCCCTCTGGAAACACCATATATTTT. Amino acid sequence: CASSLRDPSGNTIYF. The genes are TRBV6-6 and TRBJ1-3, with D unclear. The germline V gene encodes CDR1 MNHNY and CDR2 SVGAGI (reference sequence). Deletions cut 4 bases from V and 0 bases from J, with 10 bases between. The length of the CDR3 is 15 residues.